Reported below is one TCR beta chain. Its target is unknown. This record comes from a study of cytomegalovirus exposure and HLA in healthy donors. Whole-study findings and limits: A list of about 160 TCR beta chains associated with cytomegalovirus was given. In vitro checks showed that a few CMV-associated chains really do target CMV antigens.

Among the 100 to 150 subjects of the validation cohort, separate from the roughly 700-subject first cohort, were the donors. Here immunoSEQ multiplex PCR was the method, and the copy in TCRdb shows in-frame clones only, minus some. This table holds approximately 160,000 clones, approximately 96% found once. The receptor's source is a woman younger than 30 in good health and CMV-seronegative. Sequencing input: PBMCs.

The CDR3, as DNA: TGTGCCAGCAGCCAATCCCGGGGGAGCACCGGGGAGCTGTTTTTT. Its protein product is CASSQSRGSTGELFF. The rearrangement uses TRBV16 and TRBJ2-2; D is perhaps TRBD2 (6 bases). The germline CDR1 and CDR2 sequences are KGHSY and FQNENV. This CDR3 spans 15 amino acids. The ends were cut back, 0 bases at V and 4 bases at J, with 9 bases in the middle.